The 25 T cell receptor beta chains reported below all come from one sample, sequenced in a study of cytomegalovirus exposure and HLA in healthy donors. The PCR was carried out with 60 Vbeta primers and 13 Jbeta primers. Profiling relied on immunoSEQ multiplex PCR, and the TCRdb table lists in-frame clones only, not all of them. The table includes 200,000 to 250,000 clones, approximately 81% detected once. The sequencing input was PBMCs. The receptors shown here come from a human donor in good health.

The sample holds one count of this clone. The gene calls are TRBV7-9 and TRBJ1-6, with 8 positions matching TRBD1. Per germline, CDR1 SEHNR and CDR2 FQNEAQ (reference sequence). CDR3 length: 14 amino acids. V was clipped by 5 bases and J by 9 bases; unmatched bases: 6. The CDR3 DNA reads TGTGCCAGCAGCCTTGGACAGGGTGGTTCACCCCTCCACTTT. The encoded protein is CASSLGQGGSPLHF.

The chain recombines TRBV6-1 with TRBJ2-1; TRBD2 agrees at 12 bases. This CDR3 spans 16 amino acids. Germline CDR1 and CDR2: MNHNS and SASEGT. The junction had 7 bases not matched to a gene; V was cut back by 3 bases and J by 7 bases. CDR3 region: CASSDQLAGGWNEQFF. CDR3 nucleotides: TGTGCCAGCAGTGACCAACTAGCGGGAGGTTGGAATGAGCAGTTCTTC.

The CDR3 DNA sequence: TGTGCCAGCTTTGAAGCAGGGGCTAAGGCTGAAGCTTTCTTT. Its translation: CASFEAGAKAEAFF. The chain carries TRBV2 and TRBJ1-1; D is possibly TRBD1 (6 bases). V was pared by 8 bases and J by 6 bases, with 19 bases between. The CDR3 has 14 residues. In germline, CDR1 is SNHLY, CDR2 FYNNEI.

This clone was recorded a few times. The V gene is TRBV7-3, the J gene TRBJ1-1; 7 bases match TRBD1. The CDR3 extends over 13 amino acids. Germline loops: CDR1 SGHTA, CDR2 FQGTGA. V shed 4 bases, J shed 4 bases, and the junction held 3 bases outside the gene matches. The CDR3 DNA reads as TGTGCCAGCAGCTCACAGGGGAGCACTGAAGCTTTCTTT. The encoded protein is CASSSQGSTEAFF.

The rearrangement links TRBV7-8 to TRBJ2-1, with TRBD2 identical over 7 bases. Germline V CDR1 and CDR2: SGHVS, FQNEAQ. CDR3 length equals 16 residues. The V and J ends lost 7 bases and 5 bases, in that order; junction bases with no gene match: 14. CDR3 DNA sequence: TGTGCCAGCAACCTCGCCGGGACTAACGAGAACAATGAGCAGTTCTTC. The encoded protein is CASNLAGTNENNEQFF.

The J gene is TRBJ1-2, the V gene TRBV9; TRBD1 matches 9 bases. Germline values: CDR1 SGDLS, CDR2 YYNGEE. The CDR3 loop spans 16 amino acids. V was pared by 4 bases and J by 8 bases, with 15 bases of the junction left unmatched. The CDR3 protein is CASSPTGTGYRGGYTF. The CDR3 bases are TGTGCCAGCAGCCCCACCGGGACAGGGTACCGGGGAGGCTACACCTTC.

The CDR3 spells CASSQEGLAGGSSYEQYF. The CDR3 DNA is TGCGCCAGCAGCCAAGAGGGACTAGCGGGAGGTTCCTCCTACGAGCAGTACTTC. V gene TRBV4-3 combines with J gene TRBJ2-7, with 15 bases fitting TRBD2. Looked up from germline, CDR1 is LGHNA and CDR2 is YSLEER. The ends lost 0 bases at V and 0 bases at J; junction bases unmatched: 3. This CDR3 region has 18 residues.

This chain connects TRBV5-1 to TRBJ1-1, with TRBD1 as a possible D gene (6 bases). The CDR3 length is 13 residues. In germline, CDR1 is SGHRS, CDR2 YFSETQ. V was trimmed by 4 bases and J by 3 bases, leaving 10 bases between them. CDR3 in DNA: TGCGCCAGCAGCCCCAGGGGTGACACTGAAGCTTTCTTT. It specifies CASSPRGDTEAFF.

This clone was counted once. The chain recombines TRBV9 with TRBJ1-2, with D tentatively TRBD1 (5 bases). The CDR3 contains 12 residues. The germline gives CDR1 SGDLS, CDR2 YYNGEE. Between the trimmed V and J ends, which lost 2 bases and 5 bases, there was a span of 7 bases. Written as DNA, the CDR3 is TGTGCCAGCAGCGTTACAGGTTATGGCTACACCTTC. Residues: CASSVTGYGYTF.

This clone was detected only a few times. The rearrangement uses TRBV4-3 and TRBJ2-7; perhaps TRBD2 as D (6 bases). Germline loops: CDR1 LGHNA, CDR2 YSLEER. Trimming left V 1 base short and J 2 bases short, with 12 bases between. This CDR3 spans 15 amino acids. The CDR3 loop reads CASSQGSGRTYEQYF. For the CDR3, the DNA is TGCGCCAGCAGCCAAGGTTCCGGGAGAACCTACGAGCAGTACTTC.

This chain links TRBV28 with TRBJ1-1; D is undetermined. The V end lost 4 bases, the J end lost 6 bases, and 9 bases lay between the germline ends. Germline lookup yields CDR1 MDHEN and CDR2 SYDVKM. This CDR3 comprises 12 residues. The CDR3 coding sequence is TGTGCCAGCAGTTCGTTAATGTCTGAAGCTTTCTTT. Translation: CASSSLMSEAFF.

J is TRBJ2-7 and V is TRBV5-1; D gene ambiguous. Germline CDR1 and CDR2: SGHRS and YFSETQ. V was shortened by 4 bases and J by 1 base, with 9 bases between the two germline ends. This CDR3 region has 13 residues. The CDR3 bases are TGCGCCAGCAGCCATGCAGATTCCTACGAGCAGTACTTC. As protein: CASSHADSYEQYF.

The chain is built from TRBV5-1 and TRBJ1-2, with D maybe TRBD1 (6 bases). Germline assignment: CDR1 SGHRS and CDR2 YFSETQ. The CDR3 sequence is 16 residues long. V was cut by 5 bases and J by 7 bases, with 24 bases left in between. The CDR3 nucleotides read TGCGCCAGCAGGCGTCTTGGGGGCTTGGAGGATCGTGGCTACACCTTC. Translated: CASRRLGGLEDRGYTF. Variable domain in full (rest from reference TRBV5-1 and TRBJ1-2): KAGVTQTPRYLIKTRGQQVTLSCSPISGHRSVSWYQQTPGQGLQFLFEYFSETQRNKGNFPGRFSGRQFSNSRSEMNVSTLELGDSALYLCASRRLGGLEDRGYTFGSGTRLTVV.

This clone was counted between two and nine times. The chain employs TRBV9 and TRBJ1-2; a possible D gene is TRBD1 (6 bases). Germline V gene sequence: CDR1 SGDLS, CDR2 YYNGEE. Trimming pared 2 bases from V and 5 bases from J, leaving 19 bases between. The CDR3 runs 16 residues. CDR3 sequence: CASSVGPVSGVYGYTF. CDR3 bases: TGTGCCAGCAGCGTGGGCCCAGTTTCAGGGGTATATGGCTACACCTTC.

V gene TRBV2 combines with J gene TRBJ2-3, with D possibly matching TRBD2 (6 bases). The V end was cut by 4 bases, the J end by 1 base, with 12 bases between. This CDR3 has 15 residues. Per the germline V gene, CDR1 is SNHLY and CDR2 is FYNNEI. CDR3 coding DNA: TGTGCCAGCAGTGCGGCGGGGATCCGCACAGATACGCAGTATTTT. It specifies CASSAAGIRTDTQYF.

The rearrangement joins TRBV14 to TRBJ2-7; TRBD1 agrees at 8 bases. The CDR3 consists of 14 residues. Germline loops: CDR1 SGHDN, CDR2 FVKESK. The V segment lost 4 bases and the J segment 2 bases; nucleotides outside the gene matches: 4. CDR3 in amino acids: CASSRSGGAYEQYF. The CDR3, as DNA: TGTGCCAGCAGCCGCTCAGGGGGCGCCTACGAGCAGTACTTC.

This clone appeared once. The rearrangement links TRBV6-4 to TRBJ2-1; D gene ambiguous. The CDR3 loop spans 12 amino acids. CDR1 and CDR2 (germline): MRHNA, SNTAGT. The V and J ends lost 0 bases and 15 bases respectively, with 12 bases between them. The CDR3 region is CASSDSRLPLFF. In nucleotides, the CDR3 is TGTGCCAGCAGTGACTCGCGTCTTCCTCTGTTCTTC.

This clone was counted between two and nine times. The chain is built from TRBV5-1 and TRBJ2-7, with 7 bases lining up with TRBD2. The CDR3 spans 13 residues. V trimming: 3 bases; J trimming: 6 bases; junction bases outside the gene matches: 6. Germline V lookup: CDR1 SGHRS, CDR2 YFSETQ. The chain's CDR3 is CASSWSGAGEQYF. CDR3 DNA sequence: TGCGCCAGCAGCTGGAGCGGGGCGGGCGAGCAGTACTTC. The whole variable domain, remainder taken from reference TRBV5-1 and TRBJ2-7, is KAGVTQTPRYLIKTRGQQVTLSCSPISGHRSVSWYQQTPGQGLQFLFEYFSETQRNKGNFPGRFSGRQFSNSRSEMNVSTLELGDSALYLCASSWSGAGEQYFGPGTRLTVT.

V usage is TRBV7-9 and J usage is TRBJ1-4; D is ambiguous. V gave up 2 bases and J gave up 0 bases, with 4 bases separating them. CDR1 is SEHNR and CDR2 is FQNEAQ in the germline V gene (reference sequence). The CDR3 has 14 residues. The CDR3 DNA follows: TGTGCCAGCAGCTTAACTGCAACTAATGAAAAACTGTTTTTT. As protein: CASSLTATNEKLFF.

This chain joins TRBV5-1 and TRBJ2-5, with 10 nucleotides matching TRBD2. CDR1 is SGHRS and CDR2 is YFSETQ in the germline V gene. This CDR3 is 19 amino acids long. V was pared by 5 bases and J by 5 bases, with 21 bases of the junction left unmatched. The CDR3 nucleotides read TGCGCCAGCAGTACTCACCCGGTAGCGGGAGGTGGCATTAGGGAGACCCAGTACTTC. Protein product: CASSTHPVAGGGIRETQYF. The variable domain in full, completed from reference TRBV5-1 and TRBJ2-5, reads KAGVTQTPRYLIKTRGQQVTLSCSPISGHRSVSWYQQTPGQGLQFLFEYFSETQRNKGNFPGRFSGRQFSNSRSEMNVSTLELGDSALYLCASSTHPVAGGGIRETQYFGPGTRLLVL.

CDR3 sequence (DNA): TGTGCCAGCAGTGAAGCACCGTGGGGGACTAGCGGGGCCAATGAGCAGTTCTTC. Encoded protein: CASSEAPWGTSGANEQFF. V usage is TRBV6-1 and J usage is TRBJ2-1; TRBD2 agrees at 13 bases. The CDR3 contains 18 residues. J lost 6 bases, V lost 0 bases, and 8 bases had no gene match. From germline, CDR1 is MNHNS and CDR2 SASEGT.

The chain has TRBV11-1 and TRBJ2-7; D may be TRBD1 (6 bases). The CDR3 extends over 14 amino acids. CDR1 is SGHAT, CDR2 FQDESV, per germline (reference sequence). Trimming shortened V by 5 bases and J by 4 bases, and 15 bases separated the two germline ends. CDR3 sequence: CASSPTIQGYEQYF. The CDR3 DNA follows: TGTGCCAGCAGCCCAACTATACAGGGTTACGAGCAGTACTTC.

V gene TRBV19 combines with J gene TRBJ1-1; 7 bases line up with TRBD1. The CDR3 sequence is 17 residues long. The germline V gene encodes CDR1 LNHDA and CDR2 SQIVND (reference sequence). V was clipped by 0 bases and J by 1 base; unmatched bases: 8. The CDR3 is CASSIDLSTGKNTEAFF. CDR3 nucleotides: TGTGCCAGTAGTATAGATCTGTCGACAGGGAAGAACACTGAAGCTTTCTTT.

As for this clone: A junction end diverges from the germline sequence, so it may reflect a read error. The chain is built from TRBV7-2 and TRBJ2-1; D perhaps matches TRBD1 (5 bases). The germline V gene has CDR1 SGHTA and CDR2 FQGNSA. This CDR3 spans 15 amino acids. For the CDR3, the DNA is TGTGCCAGCAGCTTAAAGTTAGGTGGGCTCTACCAACAGGTCTTC. This encodes CASSLKLGGLYQQVF.

The chain combines TRBV5-4 with TRBJ2-3; TRBD2 agrees at 8 bases. The CDR3 spans 14 residues. V was pared by 0 bases and J by 6 bases, with 3 bases of the junction left unmatched. In germline, CDR1 is SGHNT, CDR2 YYREEE (reference sequence). The CDR3 DNA sequence: TGTGCCAGCAGCTTGGGAGCGGGAGAGGATACGCAGTATTTT. Translation gives CASSLGAGEDTQYF.